This T cell receptor (beta chain) comes out of a study of blood T cell repertoires in COVID-19. Turning to the study itself: Material from acute and convalescent COVID-19 was sourced from the United States, Italy and Spain. PBMCs, B-cell-depleted T cells, or T cells were the source of the cDNA or gDNA that made up the material.

CDR1 is SGHAT, CDR2 FQNNGV, per germline. The ends were cut back, 5 bases at V and 2 bases at J, with 19 bases in the middle. There are 18 residues in the CDR3. Per the original methods: Estimation of nucleated cell counts relied on the amplification of reference gene primers. Only in-frame clones appear in the TCRdb table, and some are missing; sequencing was by immunoSEQ multiplex PCR. That table gives V, J and clone size, and the DNA gave D and trimming. The data show about 130,000 clones, with around 89% seen just once and about 9.3% held by the top ten. Sample: peripheral blood. This sequence was found in a man aged 45-60 years with acute or convalescent COVID-19. This rearrangement joins TRBV11-2 to TRBJ2-6; possible D gene TRBD1, 6 bases. In nucleotides, the CDR3 is TGTGCCAGCAGCCCGAGGGCTTACAGGGTTGCTGGGGCCAACGTCCTGACTTTC. Translating it yields CASSPRAYRVAGANVLTF.